A single sample is the source of the 20 T cell receptor beta chains below, sequenced in a study of beta chain features in type 1 diabetes. Findings and caveats of the study: Among all four CD4+ subsets, Type 1 diabetes patients had TCRB CDR3s that were moderately but significantly shorter.

Antigens of these TCRs are unknown. TCRB transcripts that were expressed got sequenced, as all of the isolated RNA had been reverse transcribed. TCRdb's copy holds only in-frame clones and misses some; the assay was immunoSEQ multiplex PCR. The sample shows more than 300,000 clones, around 12% of them seen only once. Sequencing used naive CD4+ T cells from blood. These receptors came from a woman aged 18-30 years with type 1 diabetes.

This clone was counted only a few times. The V gene is TRBV7-9, the J gene TRBJ2-5; a possible D gene is TRBD2 (6 bases). The CDR3 has 16 residues. V gave up 5 bases and J gave up 2 bases, with 18 bases separating them. The germline V gene encodes CDR1 SEHNR and CDR2 FQNEAQ (reference sequence). The CDR3 bases are TGTGCCAGCAGCCCCAGTCGACTAGTTTCTCAAGAGACCCAGTACTTC. This gives the protein CASSPSRLVSQETQYF. The complete variable domain, with remaining parts taken from reference TRBV7-9 and TRBJ2-5, reads DTGVSQNPRHKITKRGQNVTFRCDPISEHNRLYWYRQTLGQGPEFLTYFQNEAQLEKSRLLSDRFSAERPKGSFSTLEIQRTEQGDSAMYLCASSPSRLVSQETQYFGPGTRLLVL.

The genes are TRBV19 and TRBJ2-3, with a weak D call TRBD1 (6 bases). This CDR3 region has 14 residues. V lost 6 bases, J lost 2 bases, and 12 bases lay in between. The germline V gene has CDR1 LNHDA and CDR2 SQIVND (reference sequence). This CDR3 is CASSLTGTTDTQYF. CDR3 DNA sequence: TGTGCCAGTAGCCTAACAGGGACCACAGATACGCAGTATTTT.

This sequence joins TRBV7-3 and TRBJ2-7, with D maybe TRBD2 (6 bases). The ends were cut back, 2 bases at V and 0 bases at J, with 11 bases in the middle. Germline CDR1 reads SGHTA; CDR2 reads FQGTGA. This CDR3 spans 15 amino acids. The CDR3 coding sequence is TGTGCCAGCAGCTTAGCGTGGGGGGACTCCTACGAGCAGTACTTC. Its protein product is CASSLAWGDSYEQYF.

This clone was seen more than once but under ten times. The chain combines TRBV29-1 with TRBJ1-1, with D maybe TRBD1 (6 bases). V lost 4 bases and J lost 1, with 13 bases in between. CDR3 length: 14 amino acids. Germline V lookup: CDR1 SQVTM, CDR2 ANQGSEA. DNA of the CDR3: TGCAGCGTTGGCCATCCCAGGGGGAACACTGAAGCTTTCTTT. Encoded protein: CSVGHPRGNTEAFF.

The chain recombines TRBV5-1 with TRBJ2-1; 11 nucleotides align to TRBD2. V gave up 0 bases and J gave up 12 bases; unmatched junction bases: 11. The germline gives CDR1 SGHRS, CDR2 YFSETQ. The CDR3 sequence is 16 residues long. In DNA, the CDR3 is TGCGCCAGCAGCTTGGTAGTAGCGGGAGGGCCTAAAGGGCAGTTCTTC. It is translated as CASSLVVAGGPKGQFF.

This clone was picked up a small number of times. The chain uses TRBV30 and TRBJ2-5; 15 bases line up with TRBD2. The CDR3 contains 16 residues. The V and J ends lost 4 bases and 4 bases, in that order; junction bases with no gene match: 7. Germline V gene data show CDR1 as GTSNPN and CDR2 as SVGIG (reference sequence). In DNA, the CDR3 is TGTGCCTGGACCCAGGGACTAGCGGGAGGTGGAGAGACCCAGTACTTC. It codes for CAWTQGLAGGGETQYF.

A few counts support this clone. The chain uses TRBV4-1 and TRBJ2-5; 9 positions agree with TRBD1. This CDR3 has 17 residues. Germline CDR1 reads MGHRA; CDR2 reads YSYEKL. J gave up 2 bases and V 0 bases, and 7 bases lay outside the gene matches. This CDR3 reads CASSQDWAGQGQETQYF. The CDR3 DNA follows: TGCGCCAGCAGCCAAGATTGGGCTGGACAGGGGCAAGAGACCCAGTACTTC.

This chain uses TRBV5-1 with TRBJ1-1; tentative D call: TRBD1 (6 bases). Germline CDR1 and CDR2: SGHRS and YFSETQ. CDR3 length: 14 residues. V was clipped by 1 base and J by 3 bases, with 10 bases between them. The CDR3, as DNA: TGCGCCAGCAGCTTGACCACAGGGTACACTGAAGCTTTCTTT. Its protein product is CASSLTTGYTEAFF.

The J gene is TRBJ2-3, the V gene TRBV5-1, with 9 nucleotides matching TRBD2. Germline values: CDR1 SGHRS, CDR2 YFSETQ. J gave up 4 bases and V 0 bases, and 9 bases lay outside the gene matches. The CDR3 spans 17 residues. CDR3 amino acids: CASSLALTAGGSDTQYF. CDR3 bases: TGCGCCAGCAGCTTGGCTTTGACAGCGGGGGGTTCAGATACGCAGTATTTT.

The rearrangement uses TRBV18 and TRBJ2-3; TRBD2 might be the D (6 bases). Germline CDR1 and CDR2: KGHSH and LQKENI. Trimming stripped 0 bases from V and 1 base from J, with 8 bases between. CDR3 length: 15 residues. In DNA, the CDR3 is TGTGCCAGCTCACCACCGGCGGGGCGCACAGATACGCAGTATTTT. Translated, it gives CASSPPAGRTDTQYF.

The chain uses TRBV6-5 and TRBJ2-5; 15 bases fit TRBD2. V trimming: 8 bases; J trimming: 2 bases; junction bases outside the gene matches: 3. Germline values: CDR1 MNHEY, CDR2 SVGAGI. The CDR3 length is 15 residues. CDR3 nucleotide sequence: TGTGCCAGCGGAGGGACTAGCGGGGGGCAAGAGACCCAGTACTTC. This codes for CASGGTSGGQETQYF.

This rearrangement joins TRBV6-5 to TRBJ1-1; a weak D match, TRBD1 (5 bases). Germline loops: CDR1 MNHEY, CDR2 SVGAGI. V was clipped by 5 bases and J by 4 bases, with 11 bases between them. The CDR3 has 13 amino acids. The CDR3 sequence is CASSPPGGTEAFF. The CDR3, as DNA: TGTGCCAGCAGTCCCCCGGGGGGCACTGAAGCTTTCTTT.

A few counts support this clone. Other DNA sequences within the sample encode an identical CDR3. This chain joins TRBV11-2 and TRBJ2-5; the D gene is possibly TRBD1 (6 bases). The CDR3 contains 13 residues. Germline-derived CDR1 and CDR2 are SGHAT and FQNNGV. V was pared by 1 base and J by 5 bases, with 8 bases between. The CDR3 bases are TGTGCCAGCAGCTTAGGGGGGCGTGAGACCCAGTACTTC. Translated: CASSLGGRETQYF. The variable domain in full, completed from reference TRBV11-2 and TRBJ2-5, reads EAGVAQSPRYKIIEKRQSVAFWCNPISGHATLYWYQQILGQGPKLLIQFQNNGVVDDSQLPKDRFSAERLKGVDSTLKIQPAKLEDSAVYLCASSLGGRETQYFGPGTRLLVL.

V usage is TRBV29-1 and J usage is TRBJ1-1, with 9 nucleotides matching TRBD1. The V segment lost 5 bases and the J segment 5 bases; nucleotides outside the gene matches: 9. Germline values: CDR1 SQVTM, CDR2 ANQGSEA. CDR3 size: 14 residues. The DNA for the CDR3 is TGCAGCGTTACGGGGGACAGGGCGGGGACTGAAGCTTTCTTT. This gives the protein CSVTGDRAGTEAFF.

Here the CDR3 DNA reads TGTGCCAGCAGCGTAGGTGGGACAGGTAACATTCAGTACTTC. Protein sequence: CASSVGGTGNIQYF. This chain connects TRBV9 to TRBJ2-4; 8 bases line up with TRBD1. The CDR3 sequence is 14 residues long. Losses at the gene ends were 0 bases for V and 7 bases for J; bases not matched to a gene: 3. Germline-derived CDR1 and CDR2 are SGDLS and YYNGEE.

This rearrangement joins TRBV11-2 to TRBJ2-3; the D gene is possibly TRBD2 (6 bases). The CDR3 extends over 15 amino acids. The germline CDR1 and CDR2 sequences are SGHAT and FQNNGV. With 7 bases removed from V and 7 bases from J, the gap between germline ends came to 21 bases. CDR3 residues: CASTAKLGGAHTQYF. In DNA form, the CDR3 reads TGTGCCAGCACCGCCAAGCTGGGCGGGGCCCATACGCAGTATTTT.

The rearrangement links TRBV15 to TRBJ1-2, with TRBD1 identical over 8 bases. The CDR3 has 14 residues. The trim removed 0 bases at V and 8 bases at J, leaving 5 bases unmatched. Germline V gene data show CDR1 as LNHNV and CDR2 as YYDKDF (reference sequence). The chain's CDR3 is CATSREGTGMGYTF. CDR3 nucleotides: TGTGCCACCAGCAGAGAGGGGACAGGAATGGGCTACACCTTC.

The V and J genes are TRBV5-1 and TRBJ2-7, with TRBD2 matching over 7 bases. After removal of 0 bases from V and 4 bases from J, the junction contained 10 bases not matched to a gene. CDR1 and CDR2 (germline): SGHRS, YFSETQ. The CDR3 has 16 residues. The CDR3 nucleotides read TGCGCCAGCAGCTTGGAAGGTAGGAAGCGGGAATACGAGCAGTACTTC. It encodes CASSLEGRKREYEQYF.

V and J are TRBV19 and TRBJ2-5; TRBD2 might be the D (6 bases). Trimming took 6 bases from V and 5 from J, leaving 13 bases between them. The CDR3 runs 13 residues. In germline, CDR1 is LNHDA, CDR2 SQIVND (reference sequence). CDR3 bases: TGTGCCAGTAGGACCCCTGGAGGGGAGACCCAGTACTTC. Its translation: CASRTPGGETQYF.

This sequence joins TRBV19 and TRBJ1-5, with D possibly TRBD1 on 5 matching bases. Trimming took off 3 bases at V and 0 bases at J, with 9 bases between the two ends. The CDR3 sequence is 15 residues long. Germline V CDR1 and CDR2: LNHDA, SQIVND (reference sequence). CDR3: CASSIEGDSNQPQHF. The DNA for the CDR3 is TGTGCCAGTAGTATTGAAGGGGATAGCAATCAGCCCCAGCATTTT.